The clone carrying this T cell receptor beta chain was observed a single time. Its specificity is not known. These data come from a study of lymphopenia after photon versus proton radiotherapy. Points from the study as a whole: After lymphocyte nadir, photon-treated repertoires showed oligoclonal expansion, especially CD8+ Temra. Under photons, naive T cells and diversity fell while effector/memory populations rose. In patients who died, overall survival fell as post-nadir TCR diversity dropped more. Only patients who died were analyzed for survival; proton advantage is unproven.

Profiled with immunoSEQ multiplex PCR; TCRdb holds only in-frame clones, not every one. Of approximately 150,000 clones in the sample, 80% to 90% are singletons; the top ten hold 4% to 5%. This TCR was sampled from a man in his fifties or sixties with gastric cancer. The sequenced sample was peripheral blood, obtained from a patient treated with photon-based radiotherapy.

DNA for the CDR3: TGCGCCAGCAGCCAAGGAGACTCTGGGGGCACTGAAGCTTTCTTT. It encodes CASSQGDSGGTEAFF. This rearrangement joins TRBV4-1 to TRBJ1-1, with D tentatively TRBD1 (5 bases). V was pared by 1 base and J by 4 bases, with 13 bases between. From germline, CDR1 is MGHRA and CDR2 YSYEKL. The CDR3 totals 15 residues.